The entry that follows covers one T cell receptor (beta chain) sequence. The sample comes from a study of T cell changes during pregnancy in multiple sclerosis. Clones were read by immunoSEQ multiplex PCR, and TCRdb kept only the in-frame ones, dropping some. The sample includes approximately 92,000 clones, almost 95% seen only once; the top ten take 2% to 3%. V trimming: 6 bases; J trimming: 1 base; junction bases outside the gene matches: 2. The germline gives CDR1 LNHDA, CDR2 SQIVND (reference sequence). The CDR3 runs to 13 residues. The source material was peripheral blood, sampled in the first trimester of pregnancy. The TCR was taken from a female donor with multiple sclerosis, enrolled in a pregnancy study. The rearrangement uses TRBV19 and TRBJ2-7; TRBD1 matches 8 bases. The DNA of the CDR3 is TGTGCCAGTAGCCGGACAGGGTCCTACGAGCAGTACTTC. Translated: CASSRTGSYEQYF.